In this sample, the clone carrying this T cell receptor beta chain turned up a few times. The antigen remains unidentified. TCRdb passed the RT-PCR reads through MiXCR, listing each CDR3 protein once. The sample contains hundreds of thousands of distinct CDR3 sequences, 7.6% of which appear only once. These data belong to a study of response to subunit inactivated influenza vaccine. Study outcomes and limitations: With each seasonal influenza vaccination, the authors suggested, few new T cells are recruited.

CDR3 length equals 17 residues. The ends lost 1 base at V and 5 bases at J; junction bases unmatched: 12. Germline V CDR1 and CDR2: SGHAT, FQNNGV. This TCR was recovered from a man aged 50 to 69 who received an inactivated influenza vaccine. The V call is TRBV11-2, the J call TRBJ2-5; 8 bases match TRBD2. Sequenced here: PBMCs from blood, sampled less than 30 months after vaccination. Here the CDR3 reads CASSLVVTGGARETQYF. DNA of the CDR3: TGTGCCAGCAGCTTAGTCGTTACCGGGGGGGCGCGGGAGACCCAGTACTTC.